This TCR beta chain appears in the sequencing data of a study of T cell repertoires in cytomegalovirus infection. About the study: Indications came from public TCR beta signatures; they pointed to CMV infection and to a matching HLA type. Findings and limits, study-wide: Dominant in the ex vivo response were TCR beta clonotypes restricted by HLA-C and specific for CMV. Using cumulative public TCR beta family frequency, the authors identified those who carried CMV together with the relevant HLA.

TCRdb re-called the reads through MiXCR, storing one row per CDR3 protein. The table includes roughly 200,000 distinct CDR3 sequences, about a tenth detected once. V shed 6 bases and J 4 bases; nucleotides not matched to a gene: 5. The CDR3 is made up of 13 amino acids. This clonotype appeared many times. The antigen is unknown. The chain recombines TRBV12-3 or TRBV12-4 with TRBJ1-2; 7 nucleotides align to TRBD1. This receptor was taken from a human donor in good health (CMV status not recorded). Some clones in this sample may be carry-over from other donors' samples. The source material was PBMCs. The CDR3 loop is CASRQGSGYGYTF. DNA for the CDR3: TGTGCCAGCAGACAGGGGTCGGGCTATGGCTACACCTTC.